This T cell receptor (beta chain) was observed in a study of PD-1 blockade in classical Hodgkin lymphoma. This clone was seen a handful of times. CDR1 is MDHEN and CDR2 is SYDVKM in the germline V gene. The CDR3 consists of 16 residues. Trimming cost V 5 bases and J 11 bases; bases outside gene matches: 12. Time point defined: cycle 4 day 1 (C4D1), after 6 weeks of nivolumab. Every patient was affected by relapse after autologous stem cell transplantation, while exposure to brentuximab vedotin was not uniform. The CD4+ T cells used were purified from thawed PBMCs through magnetic negative selection. Clones were sequenced by immunoSEQ multiplex PCR, and TCRdb holds only the in-frame ones, with some missing. The profile covers 20,000 or so clones, with approximately 87% appearing a single time and around 2.7% taken by the ten largest.

The specimen was CD4+ T cells from blood, collected before the fourth cycle of nivolumab. The rearrangement links TRBV28 to TRBJ2-3; 14 bases are a match to TRBD2. The sequence was collected from a human donor with classical Hodgkin lymphoma. CDR3 nucleotide sequence: TGTGCCAGCAGTCTCAGACTAGCGGGAGGGCCCGGCGGGCAGTATTTT. It is translated as CASSLRLAGGPGGQYF.